Below are 17 T cell receptor beta chains sequenced from a single sample in a study of T cell responses to AZD1222 COVID-19 vaccine. TCRdb's table, derived via immunoSEQ multiplex PCR, lists solely in-frame clones and lacks some. The data hold more than 110,000 clones, with 89% observed a single time. Sequences were derived from peripheral blood, sampled on day 0 of AZD1222 vaccination. These receptor sequences come from an adult in good health.

This chain links TRBV29-1 with TRBJ2-1; D unclear. Between the trimmed V and J ends, which lost 7 bases and 1 base, there was a span of 17 bases. Germline lookup yields CDR1 SQVTM and CDR2 ANQGSEA. This CDR3 is built from 15 residues. The CDR3 region is CSADFPPSSYNEQFF. The CDR3 nucleotides read TGCAGCGCCGACTTCCCGCCGTCTTCCTACAATGAGCAGTTCTTC.

The CDR3 nucleotides read TGTGCAAGTCGCTTAGGGGGGACCCATGGACAGCCCCAGCATTTT. The encoded protein is CASRLGGTHGQPQHF. V usage is TRBV12-2 and J usage is TRBJ1-5. TRBV12-2 is designated a pseudogene. The CDR3 covers 15 residues.

The chain couples TRBV11-2 to TRBJ2-7; D is possibly TRBD2 (6 bases). There are 14 residues in the CDR3. The germline V gene encodes CDR1 SGHAT and CDR2 FQNNGV. The V and J ends lost 1 base and 2 bases respectively, with 9 bases between them. The chain's CDR3 is CASSLARGTYEQYF. The CDR3 region has the DNA TGTGCCAGCAGCTTAGCACGGGGGACCTACGAGCAGTACTTC.

This sequence joins TRBV19 and TRBJ1-1; 7 bases are shared with TRBD1. CDR1 and CDR2 (germline): LNHDA, SQIVND (reference sequence). V gave up 3 bases and J gave up 2 bases; unmatched junction bases: 6. This CDR3 is 15 amino acids long. The CDR3 DNA reads TGTGCCAGTAGTATCACCGACAGGGCAAACACTGAAGCTTTCTTT. Protein sequence: CASSITDRANTEAFF.

The rearrangement links TRBV6-6 to TRBJ2-3; 10 bases fit TRBD2. Germline V gene data show CDR1 as MNHNY and CDR2 as SVGAGI (reference sequence). The CDR3 is made up of 16 amino acids. After removal of 5 bases from V and 1 base from J, the junction contained 6 bases not matched to a gene. The CDR3 loop reads CASSPYSGGRTDTQYF. CDR3 DNA: TGTGCCAGCAGTCCTTATAGCGGGGGGCGCACAGATACGCAGTATTTT.

The chain couples TRBV30 to TRBJ2-7; weak D call: TRBD2 (5 bases). V was cut by 0 bases and J by 3 bases, with 6 bases left in between. The CDR3 is 12 residues long. CDR1 GTSNPN and CDR2 SVGIG come from the germline V gene (reference sequence). CDR3 bases: TGTGCCTGGAGTGTAGGACTCTACGAGCAGTACTTC. Protein sequence: CAWSVGLYEQYF.

The V call is TRBV5-1, the J call TRBJ1-4; weak D call: TRBD1 (5 bases). The CDR3 extends over 15 amino acids. Germline V lookup: CDR1 SGHRS, CDR2 YFSETQ. The V gene lost 3 bases and the J gene lost 2 bases, with 11 bases spanning the gap. The CDR3 protein is CASSWGLITNEKLFF. CDR3 sequence (DNA): TGCGCCAGCAGCTGGGGACTTATCACTAATGAAAAACTGTTTTTT.

The chain uses TRBV19 and TRBJ1-5; D not certain. Trimming shortened V by 3 bases and J by 6 bases, and 15 bases separated the two germline ends. The CDR3 totals 15 residues. CDR1 is LNHDA, CDR2 SQIVND, per germline (reference sequence). CDR3 in amino acids: CASSMATQLSQPQHF. The CDR3 DNA reads TGTGCCAGTAGTATGGCAACCCAGCTTTCTCAGCCCCAGCATTTT.

The chain is built from TRBV28 and TRBJ1-2; the D gene is possibly TRBD1 (5 bases). CDR1 is MDHEN and CDR2 is SYDVKM in the germline V gene. V was trimmed by 6 bases and J by 2 bases, leaving 19 bases between them. This CDR3 comprises 16 residues. This chain's CDR3 is CASSRVWGLRNYGYTF. CDR3 coding DNA: TGTGCCAGCAGCCGGGTTTGGGGGTTGAGGAACTATGGCTACACCTTC.

A single count supports this clone. The rearrangement links TRBV11-2 to TRBJ2-7, with D possibly matching TRBD2 (6 bases). Germline V gene lookup returns CDR1 SGHAT and CDR2 FQNNGV. The CDR3 loop spans 13 amino acids. The germline V and J ends were trimmed by 3 bases and 4 bases, with 10 bases remaining between them. CDR3 sequence: CASSFGTDYEQYF. As DNA, the CDR3 is TGTGCCAGCAGCTTTGGGACTGATTACGAGCAGTACTTC.

This clone came up once. The rearrangement links TRBV27 to TRBJ2-7; D uncertain. With 4 bases removed from V and 3 bases from J, the gap between germline ends came to 4 bases. From germline, CDR1 is MNHEY and CDR2 SMNVEV (reference sequence). CDR3 size: 11 residues. CDR3: CASSSDYEQYF. In DNA form, the CDR3 reads TGTGCCAGCAGTTCGGACTACGAGCAGTACTTC.

The CDR3 coding sequence is TGTGCCAGCAGCTCGGGACAGTACAATGAGCAGTTCTTC. Its translation is CASSSGQYNEQFF. This sequence joins TRBV7-2 and TRBJ2-1, with 7 bases aligning to TRBD1. With 4 bases clipped from V and 4 bases from J, the junction kept 1 base outside the gene matches. The germline V gene encodes CDR1 SGHTA and CDR2 FQGNSA. CDR3 length: 13 amino acids. Supplemented by reference TRBV7-2 and TRBJ2-1, the full variable domain reads GAGVSQSPSNKVTEKGKDVELRCDPISGHTALYWYRQSLGQGLEFLIYFQGNSAPDKSGLPSDRFSAERTGGSVSTLTIQRTQQEDSAVYLCASSSGQYNEQFFGPGTRLTVL.

V and J are TRBV27 and TRBJ2-1; 7 positions agree with TRBD1. CDR1 is MNHEY, CDR2 SMNVEV, per germline (reference sequence). Trimming cost V 8 bases and J 2 bases; bases outside gene matches: 3. The CDR3 consists of 13 residues. DNA for the CDR3: TGTGCCAGCCGGGACAGCGCCTACAATGAGCAGTTCTTC. The encoded protein is CASRDSAYNEQFF.

The chain uses TRBV12-3 or TRBV12-4 and TRBJ2-7; D may be TRBD1 or TRBD2 (5 bases each). This CDR3 is built from 12 residues. The V and J ends lost 6 bases and 2 bases respectively, with 8 bases between them. CDR3 sequence: CASSPGPYEQYF. DNA of the CDR3: TGTGCCAGCAGCCCGGGGCCCTACGAGCAGTACTTC.

The rearrangement uses TRBV18 and TRBJ2-7, with unresolved D. The germline V gene has CDR1 KGHSH and CDR2 LQKENI. The CDR3 runs 15 residues. V lost 0 bases, J lost 3 bases, and 12 bases lay in between. As DNA, the CDR3 is TGTGCCAGCTCACCACCAAACGAAAGAAACTACGAGCAGTACTTC. Encoded protein: CASSPPNERNYEQYF.

The chain links TRBV11-2 to TRBJ1-1; D unresolved. Looked up from germline, CDR1 is SGHAT and CDR2 is FQNNGV. The CDR3 loop spans 15 amino acids. Trimming shortened V by 0 bases and J by 4 bases, and 12 bases separated the two germline ends. This CDR3 reads CASSLEGSKTTEAFF. CDR3 sequence (DNA): TGTGCCAGCAGCTTAGAAGGGTCGAAGACCACTGAAGCTTTCTTT. The complete variable domain, with remaining parts taken from reference TRBV11-2 and TRBJ1-1, reads EAGVAQSPRYKIIEKRQSVAFWCNPISGHATLYWYQQILGQGPKLLIQFQNNGVVDDSQLPKDRFSAERLKGVDSTLKIQPAKLEDSAVYLCASSLEGSKTTEAFFGQGTRLTVV.

The chain is built from TRBV5-4 and TRBJ2-7, with 7 bases matching TRBD2. The CDR3 extends over 16 amino acids. Germline V lookup: CDR1 SGHNT, CDR2 YYREEE (reference sequence). After removal of 4 bases from V and 4 bases from J, the junction contained 14 bases not matched to a gene. The CDR3 nucleotides read TGTGCCAGCAGCCTCGAGCCCAGCGGGGTAAGTTACGAGCAGTACTTC. It is translated as CASSLEPSGVSYEQYF.